The 21 T cell receptor beta chains reported below all come from one sample, sequenced in a study of Graves' ophthalmopathy and Graves' hyperthyroidism. Amplification of the TCR beta CDR3 regions used RNA transcripts (as template). Investigators did first-round RT-PCR with HTBI primers, then second-round multiplex PCR. TCRdb redid the calling of the multiplex PCR reads with MiXCR, one entry per CDR3 protein. The sample lists about 370,000 distinct CDR3 sequences; 15% to 20% were seen once. Material: peripheral blood. The receptors here all came from an adult woman with stable Graves' hyperthyroidism.

This clonotype appeared many times. This chain uses TRBV9 with TRBJ2-2; no clear D. Germline lookup yields CDR1 SGDLS and CDR2 YYNGEE. Trimming removed 3 bases at V and 4 bases at J, with 19 bases between. The CDR3 runs 17 residues. CDR3 sequence: CASSENRATSTTGELFF. CDR3 nucleotide sequence: TGTGCCAGCAGCGAGAATCGGGCTACATCCACCACCGGGGAGCTGTTTTTT.

This clonotype has a count of ten or more. The V gene is TRBV2, the J gene TRBJ2-7; TRBD2 matches 9 bases. The CDR3 has 13 residues. V trimming: 7 bases; J trimming: 1 base; junction bases outside the gene matches: 2. Per germline, CDR1 SNHLY and CDR2 FYNNEI. This chain's CDR3 is CASTSGVSYEQYF. The CDR3, as DNA: TGTGCCAGCACTAGCGGGGTTTCCTACGAGCAGTACTTC.

This clonotype was counted ten times or more. This sequence joins TRBV28 and TRBJ2-7; unclear D gene. CDR3 size: 15 residues. The germline gives CDR1 MDHEN, CDR2 SYDVKM. Trimming removed 3 bases at V and 5 bases at J, with 17 bases between. The chain's CDR3 is CASSLRWEVYHEQYF. The CDR3 DNA reads as TGTGCCAGCAGTTTGAGGTGGGAAGTCTACCACGAGCAGTACTTC.

This clonotype has a handful of counts. A read error may explain this, as a much larger clone is one base away. The V and J genes are TRBV6-2 or TRBV6-3 and TRBJ1-5; no clear D gene. There are 11 residues in the CDR3. V was pared by 6 bases and J by 3 bases, with 3 bases between. From germline, CDR1 is MNHEY and CDR2 SVGEGT. CDR3 coding DNA: TGTGCCAGCAGAGTCAATCAGCCCCAGCATTTT. Translation: CASRVNQPQHF.

The chain uses TRBV28 and TRBJ1-1, with D perhaps TRBD1 (6 bases). From germline, CDR1 is MDHEN and CDR2 SYDVKM. Between the trimmed V and J ends, which lost 4 bases and 0 bases, there was a span of 15 bases. This CDR3 spans 16 amino acids. This CDR3 reads CASSSSSGTLNTEAFF. The CDR3, as DNA: TGTGCCAGCAGTTCGTCCTCCGGGACACTGAACACTGAAGCTTTCTTT.

This clonotype has at least ten counts. V usage is TRBV10-3 and J usage is TRBJ1-5, with 9 bases aligning to TRBD1. The junction had 5 bases not matched to a gene; V was cut back by 8 bases and J by 6 bases. Germline CDR1 is ENHRY and CDR2 is SYGVKD. The CDR3 runs 13 residues. CDR3 residues: CAICATGGQPQHF. CDR3 DNA sequence: TGTGCCATCTGCGCGACAGGGGGTCAGCCCCAGCATTTT.

About this clonotype itself: The junction does not match germline at one end; this may be a read error. CDR3 sequence reads: CASRTGGRNSHLHF. The CDR3 nucleotides are TGTGCCAGCAGAACAGGGGGCCGAAATTCACACCTCCACTTT. The chain carries TRBV28 and TRBJ1-6, with 9 bases fitting TRBD1. This CDR3 is 14 amino acids long. CDR1 is MDHEN, CDR2 SYDVKM, per germline.

This clonotype was seen many times. The rearrangement joins TRBV20-1 to TRBJ2-7; TRBD2 agrees at 8 bases. This CDR3 region has 15 residues. With V trimmed by 0 bases and J by 4 bases, 8 bases remained unmatched. Germline assignment: CDR1 DFQATT and CDR2 SNEGSKA (reference sequence). The CDR3 DNA reads TGCAGTGCTAGAGATCCCAGCGGGAGACGGTACGAGCAGTACTTC. It specifies CSARDPSGRRYEQYF.

This clonotype was seen ten or more times. The V call is TRBV20-1, the J call TRBJ1-2; D not certain. V lost 0 bases and J 8 bases, leaving 22 bases between the germline ends. Germline loops: CDR1 DFQATT, CDR2 SNEGSKA (reference sequence). The CDR3 is 16 residues long. The CDR3, as DNA: TGCAGTGCTAGAGACGGCCGTATGGACGCTAGTATCGGCTACACCTTC. The encoded protein is CSARDGRMDASIGYTF.

This clonotype showed up many times. This chain links TRBV20-1 with TRBJ2-7, with TRBD1 identical over 9 bases. The CDR3 runs to 13 residues. The germline V gene has CDR1 DFQATT and CDR2 SNEGSKA (reference sequence). The J segment lost 5 bases and the V segment lost 7 bases, leaving 9 bases of the junction unmatched. CDR3 region: CSVPGQGDDEQYF. The CDR3 nucleotides are TGCAGTGTCCCGGGACAGGGTGATGACGAGCAGTACTTC.

This clonotype was detected many times. The chain carries TRBV12-5 and TRBJ1-1; 11 bases are a match to TRBD1. The junction had 6 bases not matched to a gene; V was cut back by 6 bases and J by 6 bases. The V gene's germline CDR1 is LGHNT and CDR2 FRNRAP. This CDR3 is built from 14 residues. The CDR3, as DNA: TGTGCTAGTGGACAACGGACAGGGGGCCCTGAAGCTTTCTTT. It translates to CASGQRTGGPEAFF.

Turning to this clonotype: A read error may produce the germline difference seen at one junction end. V gene TRBV28 combines with J gene TRBJ2-4; tentative D call: TRBD2 (6 bases). This CDR3 has 15 amino acids. Per the germline V gene, CDR1 is MDHEN and CDR2 is SYDVKM. The CDR3: CASSLSHRGIGIKYF. Written as DNA, the CDR3 is TGTGCCAGCAGTTTATCTCACCGCGGGATTGGCATTAAGTACTTC.

The chain joins TRBV28 to TRBJ2-6; 8 bases line up with TRBD1. Per the germline V gene, CDR1 is MDHEN and CDR2 is SYDVKM. This CDR3 has 17 residues. The J segment lost 3 bases and the V segment lost 5 bases, leaving 9 bases of the junction unmatched. DNA for the CDR3: TGTGCCAGCAGTCCAGGGGGCGAGGTTATTGGGGCCAACGTCCTGACTTTC. The encoded protein is CASSPGGEVIGANVLTF. Full variable domain (outside the CDR3, taken from reference TRBV28 and TRBJ2-6): DVKVTQSSRYLVKRTGEKVFLECVQDMDHENMFWYRQDPGLGLRLIYFSYDVKMKEKGDIPEGYSVSREKKERFSLILESASTNQTSMYLCASSPGGEVIGANVLTFGAGSRLTVL.

This clonotype was detected ten times or more. This CDR3 is CASSLIGGPMEEQYF. The CDR3 DNA follows: TGCGCCAGCAGCTTGATCGGGGGCCCAATGGAGGAGCAGTACTTC. The chain is built from TRBV5-1 and TRBJ2-7; D could derive from TRBD1 or TRBD2 (6 bases each). Germline V gives CDR1 SGHRS, CDR2 YFSETQ. This CDR3 spans 15 amino acids. V was trimmed by 1 base and J by 7 bases, leaving 18 bases between them.

The chain recombines TRBV12-3 or TRBV12-4 with TRBJ1-2; D gene uncertain. The CDR3 is 11 amino acids. With 10 bases removed from V and 7 bases from J, the gap between germline ends came to 13 bases. In DNA form, the CDR3 reads TGTGCCACTAGGCGGGTGGGTGGCTACACCTTC. Translating it yields CATRRVGGYTF.

This clonotype occurred many times. V usage is TRBV12-3 or TRBV12-4 and J usage is TRBJ2-5; D might be TRBD1 (6 bases). This CDR3 comprises 17 residues. Trimming stripped 4 bases from V and 5 bases from J, with 23 bases between. CDR3 region: CASSSTRGALRGETQYF. CDR3 sequence (DNA): TGTGCCAGCAGTTCAACACGAGGGGCGCTTAGGGGGGAGACCCAGTACTTC.

In its sample, this clonotype was seen many times. The chain recombines TRBV18 with TRBJ2-2; D uncertain. Trimming cost V 1 base and J 4 bases, with 7 bases left between them. This CDR3 comprises 14 residues. The V gene's germline CDR1 is KGHSH and CDR2 LQKENI. CDR3 in DNA: TGTGCCAGCTCACCACGCCAGAGCACCGGGGAGCTGTTTTTT. This encodes CASSPRQSTGELFF.

Ten or more counts support this clonotype. This chain joins TRBV30 and TRBJ2-7, with 8 bases aligning to TRBD1. CDR3 length equals 14 residues. V was pared by 2 bases and J by 1 base, with 4 bases of the junction left unmatched. The germline gives CDR1 GTSNPN, CDR2 SVGIG (reference sequence). CDR3 sequence (DNA): TGTGCCTGGAGTTCTTACAGGGGGTCCTACGAGCAGTACTTC. Its protein product is CAWSSYRGSYEQYF.

This clonotype has a count of ten or more. This chain connects TRBV6-2 or TRBV6-3 to TRBJ2-7; a weak D match, TRBD1 (5 bases). Trimming removed 6 bases at V and 6 bases at J, with 15 bases between. In germline, CDR1 is MNHEY, CDR2 SVGEGT. The CDR3 consists of 13 residues. This chain's CDR3 is CASSVPRVGEQYF. For the CDR3, the DNA is TGTGCCAGCAGCGTACCCAGGGTGGGCGAGCAGTACTTC.

This clonotype was recorded many times. V usage is TRBV6-5 and J usage is TRBJ2-5, with D unclear. Germline CDR1 MNHEY, CDR2 SVGAGI. CDR3 length equals 13 residues. V was clipped by 5 bases and J by 4 bases, with 11 bases between them. CDR3 nucleotides: TGTGCCAGCAGTACACTATCCGGAGAGACCCAGTACTTC. Its translation: CASSTLSGETQYF.

This clonotype was seen a single time. CDR3: CASNENTLNTEAFF. The CDR3 nucleotides are TGTGCCAGCAATGAGAACACCCTGAACACTGAAGCTTTCTTT. This sequence joins TRBV6-1 and TRBJ1-1; no reliable D call. Germline V gives CDR1 MNHNS, CDR2 SASEGT. This CDR3 is built from 14 residues. V was clipped by 7 bases and J by 0 bases, with 12 bases between them.